This T cell receptor (beta chain) is from a study of shared clonotypes between healthy human individuals. Overall study context: Per-donor plates numbered three CD4 naive, three CD4 memory, two CD8 naive and one CD8 memory. Overall study findings and caveats: The small donor group covered limited genetic and exposure diversity. Against clonotypes common to all four donors, non-shared ones had lower generation probabilities. Four donors shared 5% to 5.5% of their naive CD4 clonotypes.

This clone has just one count. The target antigen is unknown. The table came from immunoSEQ multiplex PCR; TCRdb's copy has only in-frame clones and leaves some out. This sample has approximately 1.5 million clones; 98% to 99% occur once, and the top ten carry around 0.33%. Germline CDR1 SGHRS, CDR2 YFSETQ. This CDR3 spans 16 amino acids. The V end lost 4 bases, the J end lost 7 bases, and 20 bases lay between the germline ends. The sequenced sample was naive CD4+ T cells sorted from blood. The subset: CD45RA+ positively selected. This receptor was obtained from a man aged 30 to 45 in good health. This sequence joins TRBV5-1 and TRBJ1-4; weak D call: TRBD1 (6 bases). The CDR3 reads CASSDNPGQKIEKLFF. CDR3 sequence (DNA): TGCGCCAGCAGCGACAACCCCGGACAGAAAATTGAAAAACTGTTTTTT.